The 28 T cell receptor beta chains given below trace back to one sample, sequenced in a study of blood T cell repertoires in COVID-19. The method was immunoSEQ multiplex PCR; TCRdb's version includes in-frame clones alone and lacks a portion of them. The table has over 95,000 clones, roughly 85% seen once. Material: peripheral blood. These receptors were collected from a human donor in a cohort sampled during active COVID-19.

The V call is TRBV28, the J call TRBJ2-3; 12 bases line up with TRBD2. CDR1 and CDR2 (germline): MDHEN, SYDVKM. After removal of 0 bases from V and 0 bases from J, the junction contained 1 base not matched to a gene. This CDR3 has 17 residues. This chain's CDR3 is CASSLWTSGGSTDTQYF. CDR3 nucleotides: TGTGCCAGCAGTTTATGGACTAGCGGGGGTAGCACAGATACGCAGTATTTT. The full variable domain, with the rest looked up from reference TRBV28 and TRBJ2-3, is DVKVTQSSRYLVKRTGEKVFLECVQDMDHENMFWYRQDPGLGLRLIYFSYDVKMKEKGDIPEGYSVSREKKERFSLILESASTNQTSMYLCASSLWTSGGSTDTQYFGPGTRLTVL.

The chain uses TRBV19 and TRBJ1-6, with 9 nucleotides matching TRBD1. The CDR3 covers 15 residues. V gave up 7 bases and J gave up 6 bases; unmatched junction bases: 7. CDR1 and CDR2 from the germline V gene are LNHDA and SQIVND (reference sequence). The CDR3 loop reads CASTRDRASNSPLHF. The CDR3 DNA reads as TGTGCCAGTACCCGGGACAGGGCGAGTAATTCACCCCTCCACTTT.

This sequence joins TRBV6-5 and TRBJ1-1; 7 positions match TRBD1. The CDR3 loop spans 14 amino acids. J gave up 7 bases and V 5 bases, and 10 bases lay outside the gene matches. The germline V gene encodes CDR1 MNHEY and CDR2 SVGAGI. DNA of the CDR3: TGTGCCAGCAGTACCCCCAGGGGGTGGGGTGAAGCTTTCTTT. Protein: CASSTPRGWGEAFF.

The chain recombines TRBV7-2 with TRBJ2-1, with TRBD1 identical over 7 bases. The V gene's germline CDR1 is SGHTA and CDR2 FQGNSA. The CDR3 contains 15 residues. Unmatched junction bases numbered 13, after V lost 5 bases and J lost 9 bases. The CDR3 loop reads CASSHQTGLNGEQFF. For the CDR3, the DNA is TGTGCCAGCAGCCACCAGACAGGGCTTAACGGTGAGCAGTTCTTC.

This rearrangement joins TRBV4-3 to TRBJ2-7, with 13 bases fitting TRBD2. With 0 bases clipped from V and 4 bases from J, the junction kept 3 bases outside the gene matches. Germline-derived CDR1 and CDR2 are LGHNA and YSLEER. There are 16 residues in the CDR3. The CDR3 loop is CASSQEWTSGGYEQYF. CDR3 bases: TGCGCCAGCAGCCAAGAATGGACTAGCGGGGGATACGAGCAGTACTTC.

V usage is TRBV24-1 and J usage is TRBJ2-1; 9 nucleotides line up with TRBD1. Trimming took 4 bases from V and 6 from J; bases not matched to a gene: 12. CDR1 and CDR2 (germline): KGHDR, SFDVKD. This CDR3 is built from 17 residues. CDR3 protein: CATSDKGQGVKLNEQFF. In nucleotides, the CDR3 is TGTGCCACCAGTGACAAGGGACAGGGAGTGAAACTCAATGAGCAGTTCTTC.

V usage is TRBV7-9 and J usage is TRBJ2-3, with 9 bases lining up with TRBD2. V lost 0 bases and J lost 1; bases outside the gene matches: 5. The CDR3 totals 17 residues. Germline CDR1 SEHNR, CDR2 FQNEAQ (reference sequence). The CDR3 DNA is TGTGCCAGCAGCTTAGCGCAGAAGCGGGGGGGCACAGATACGCAGTATTTT. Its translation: CASSLAQKRGGTDTQYF.

The DNA for the CDR3 is TGTGCCAGCAGGGGACTCCTAACAGATACGCAGTATTTT. This encodes CASRGLLTDTQYF. The rearrangement uses TRBV2 and TRBJ2-3; the D gene is possibly TRBD2 (6 bases). Trimming shortened V by 6 bases and J by 3 bases, and 10 bases separated the two germline ends. The CDR3 runs 13 residues. Germline CDR1 reads SNHLY; CDR2 reads FYNNEI.

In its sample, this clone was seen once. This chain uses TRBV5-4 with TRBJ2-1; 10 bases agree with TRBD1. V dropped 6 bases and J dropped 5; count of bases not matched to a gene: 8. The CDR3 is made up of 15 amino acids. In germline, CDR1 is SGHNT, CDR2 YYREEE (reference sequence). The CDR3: CASKGGTGDNNEQFF. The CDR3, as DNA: TGTGCCAGCAAAGGTGGGACAGGGGATAACAATGAGCAGTTCTTC.

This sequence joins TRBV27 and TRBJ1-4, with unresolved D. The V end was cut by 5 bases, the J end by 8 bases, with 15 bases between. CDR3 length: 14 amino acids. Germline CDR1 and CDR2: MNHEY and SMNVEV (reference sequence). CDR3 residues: CASSRGGGREKLFF. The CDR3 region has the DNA TGTGCCAGCAGTCGCGGAGGAGGCCGGGAAAAACTGTTTTTT. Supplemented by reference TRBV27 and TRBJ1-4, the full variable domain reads EAQVTQNPRYLITVTGKKLTVTCSQNMNHEYMSWYRQDPGLGLRQIYYSMNVEVTDKGDVPEGYKVSRKEKRNFPLILESPSPNQTSLYFCASSRGGGREKLFFGSGTQLSVL.

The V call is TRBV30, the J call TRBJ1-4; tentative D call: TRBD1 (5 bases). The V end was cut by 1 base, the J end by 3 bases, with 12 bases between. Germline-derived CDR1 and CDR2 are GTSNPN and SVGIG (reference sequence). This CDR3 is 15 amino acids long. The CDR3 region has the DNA TGTGCCTGGAGTGGCTATCAGGGATCTAATGAAAAACTGTTTTTT. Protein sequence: CAWSGYQGSNEKLFF.

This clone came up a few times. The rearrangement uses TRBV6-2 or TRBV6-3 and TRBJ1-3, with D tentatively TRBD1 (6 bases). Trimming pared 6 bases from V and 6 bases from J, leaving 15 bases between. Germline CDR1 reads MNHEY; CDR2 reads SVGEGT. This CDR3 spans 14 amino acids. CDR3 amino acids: CASSLPGQLNTIYF. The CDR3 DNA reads TGTGCCAGCAGCCTACCCGGACAGCTAAACACCATATATTTT.

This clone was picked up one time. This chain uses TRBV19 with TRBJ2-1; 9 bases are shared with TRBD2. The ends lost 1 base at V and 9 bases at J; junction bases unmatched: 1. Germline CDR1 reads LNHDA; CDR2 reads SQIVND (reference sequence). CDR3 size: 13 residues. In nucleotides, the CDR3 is TGTGCCAGTAGTATAGGTAGCGGGGGTGAGCAGTTCTTC. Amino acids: CASSIGSGGEQFF. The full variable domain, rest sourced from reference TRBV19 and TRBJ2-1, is DGGITQSPKYLFRKEGQNVTLSCEQNLNHDAMYWYRQDPGQGLRLIYYSQIVNDFQKGDIAEGYSVSREKKESFPLTVTSAQKNPTAFYLCASSIGSGGEQFFGPGTRLTVL.

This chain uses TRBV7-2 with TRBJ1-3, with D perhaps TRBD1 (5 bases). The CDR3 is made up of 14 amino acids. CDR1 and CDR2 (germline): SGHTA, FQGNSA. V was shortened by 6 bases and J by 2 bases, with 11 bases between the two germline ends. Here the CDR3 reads CASSRRGAGNTIYF. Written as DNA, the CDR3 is TGTGCCAGCAGTCGGCGGGGGGCTGGAAACACCATATATTTT.

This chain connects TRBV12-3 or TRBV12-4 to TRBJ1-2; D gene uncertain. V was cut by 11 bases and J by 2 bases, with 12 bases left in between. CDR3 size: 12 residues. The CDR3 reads CAGGQSNYGYTF. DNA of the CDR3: TGTGCCGGTGGGCAGAGCAACTATGGCTACACCTTC.

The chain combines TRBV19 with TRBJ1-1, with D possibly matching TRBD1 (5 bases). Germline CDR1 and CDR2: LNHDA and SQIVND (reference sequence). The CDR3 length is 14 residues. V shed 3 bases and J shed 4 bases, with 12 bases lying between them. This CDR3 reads CASSIRGMSTEAFF. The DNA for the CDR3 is TGTGCCAGTAGTATTCGGGGGATGAGCACTGAAGCTTTCTTT.

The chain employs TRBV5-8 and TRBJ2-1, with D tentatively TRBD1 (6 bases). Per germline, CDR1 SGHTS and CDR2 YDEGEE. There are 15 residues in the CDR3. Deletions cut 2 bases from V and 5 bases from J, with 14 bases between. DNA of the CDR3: TGTGCCAGCAGCTTCAGGGGAACGAAAAACAATGAGCAGTTCTTC. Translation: CASSFRGTKNNEQFF.

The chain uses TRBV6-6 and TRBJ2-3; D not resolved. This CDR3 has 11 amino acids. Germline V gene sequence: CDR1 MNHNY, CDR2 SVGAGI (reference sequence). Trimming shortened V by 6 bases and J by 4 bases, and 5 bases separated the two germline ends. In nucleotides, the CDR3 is TGTGCCAGCAGGAGAGCAGATACGCAGTATTTT. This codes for CASRRADTQYF.

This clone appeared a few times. CDR3 in DNA: TGTGCCAGCAGCTCGAGTGGACAGGGGGGAAATCAGCCCCAGCATTTT. Its protein is CASSSSGQGGNQPQHF. The J gene is TRBJ1-5, the V gene TRBV7-9; 10 bases are a match to TRBD1. This CDR3 comprises 16 residues. Germline-derived CDR1 and CDR2 are SEHNR and FQNEAQ (reference sequence). V was pared by 4 bases and J by 4 bases, with 7 bases of the junction left unmatched. Using reference TRBV7-9 and TRBJ1-5 for the parts outside the CDR3, the full variable domain is DTGVSQNPRHKITKRGQNVTFRCDPISEHNRLYWYRQTLGQGPEFLTYFQNEAQLEKSRLLSDRFSAERPKGSFSTLEIQRTEQGDSAMYLCASSSSGQGGNQPQHFGDGTRLSIL.

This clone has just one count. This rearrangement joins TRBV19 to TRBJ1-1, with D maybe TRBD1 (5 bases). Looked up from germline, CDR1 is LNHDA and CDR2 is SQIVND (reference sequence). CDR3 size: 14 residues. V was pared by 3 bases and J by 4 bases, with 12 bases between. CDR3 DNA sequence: TGTGCCAGTAGTATCCCGGGGGGATCCACTGAAGCTTTCTTT. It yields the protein CASSIPGGSTEAFF.

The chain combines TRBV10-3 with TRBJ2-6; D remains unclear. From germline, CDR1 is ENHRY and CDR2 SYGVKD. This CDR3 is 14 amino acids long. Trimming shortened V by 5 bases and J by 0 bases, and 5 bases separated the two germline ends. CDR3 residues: CAISIGSGANVLTF. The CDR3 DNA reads TGTGCCATCAGTATCGGCTCTGGGGCCAACGTCCTGACTTTC.

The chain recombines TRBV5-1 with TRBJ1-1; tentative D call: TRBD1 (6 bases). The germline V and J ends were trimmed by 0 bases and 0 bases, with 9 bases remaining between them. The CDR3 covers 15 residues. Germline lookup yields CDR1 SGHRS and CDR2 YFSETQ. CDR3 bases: TGCGCCAGCAGCTTGGCCGGACAGCTGAACACTGAAGCTTTCTTT. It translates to CASSLAGQLNTEAFF. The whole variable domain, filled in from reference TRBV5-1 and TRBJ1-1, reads KAGVTQTPRYLIKTRGQQVTLSCSPISGHRSVSWYQQTPGQGLQFLFEYFSETQRNKGNFPGRFSGRQFSNSRSEMNVSTLELGDSALYLCASSLAGQLNTEAFFGQGTRLTVV.

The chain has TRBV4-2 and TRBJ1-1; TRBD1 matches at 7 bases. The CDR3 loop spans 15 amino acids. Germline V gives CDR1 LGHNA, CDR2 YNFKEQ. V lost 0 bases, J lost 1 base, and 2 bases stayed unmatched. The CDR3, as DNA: TGTGCCAGCAGCCAAGAAGGGGGCAGGAACACTGAAGCTTTCTTT. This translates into CASSQEGGRNTEAFF.

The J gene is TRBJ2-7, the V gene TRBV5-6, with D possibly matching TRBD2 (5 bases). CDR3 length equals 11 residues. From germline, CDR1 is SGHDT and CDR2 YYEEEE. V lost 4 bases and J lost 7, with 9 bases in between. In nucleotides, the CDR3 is TGTGCCAGCAGCACGGGGTTTGAGCAGTACTTC. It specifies CASSTGFEQYF.

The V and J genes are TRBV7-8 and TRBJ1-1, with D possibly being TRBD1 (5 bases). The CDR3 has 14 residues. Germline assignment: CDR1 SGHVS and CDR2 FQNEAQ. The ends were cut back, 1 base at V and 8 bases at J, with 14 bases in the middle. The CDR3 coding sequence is TGTGCCAGCAGCTTAGGGTGGGGGGGTTCGGAAGCTTTCTTT. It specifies CASSLGWGGSEAFF. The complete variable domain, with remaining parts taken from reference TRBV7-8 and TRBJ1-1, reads GAGVSQSPRYKVAKRGQDVALRCDPISGHVSLFWYQQALGQGPEFLTYFQNEAQLDKSGLPSDRFFAERPEGSVSTLKIQRTQQEDSAVYLCASSLGWGGSEAFFGQGTRLTVV.

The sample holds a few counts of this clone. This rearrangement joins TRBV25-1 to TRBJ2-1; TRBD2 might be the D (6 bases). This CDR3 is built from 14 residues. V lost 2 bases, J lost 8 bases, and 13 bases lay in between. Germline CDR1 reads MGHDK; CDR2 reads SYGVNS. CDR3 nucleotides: TGTGCCAGCAGTGAACGCGGAGGGCGGGATGAGCAGTTCTTC. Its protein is CASSERGGRDEQFF.

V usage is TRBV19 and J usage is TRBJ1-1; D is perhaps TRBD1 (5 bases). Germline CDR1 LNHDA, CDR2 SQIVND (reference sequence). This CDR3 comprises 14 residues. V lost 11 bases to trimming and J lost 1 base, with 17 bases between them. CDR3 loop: CAARPDRGNTEAFF. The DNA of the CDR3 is TGTGCCGCCCGTCCAGATAGGGGGAACACTGAAGCTTTCTTT.

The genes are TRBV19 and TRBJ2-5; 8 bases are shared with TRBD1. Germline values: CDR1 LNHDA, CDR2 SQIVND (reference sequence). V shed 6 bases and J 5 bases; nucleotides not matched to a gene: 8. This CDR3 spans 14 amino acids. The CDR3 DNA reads TGTGCCAGTAGCCAGGGCAGGGGGCACGAGACCCAGTACTTC. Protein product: CASSQGRGHETQYF.